The 12 T cell receptor beta chains presented below share a single source sample, sequenced in a study of CD8 T cells in ankylosing spondylitis. TCRdb fed the 5' RACE reads into MiXCR, producing one record per CDR3 protein. Here the sample spans approximately 290,000 distinct CDR3 sequences, around 20% being singletons. Sequenced sample: blood, either unsorted or a sorted T cell fraction (not recorded which). The receptor source for this set is a female donor with ankylosing spondylitis or in good health (not recorded which).

This chain joins TRBV16 and TRBJ1-1; a possible D gene is TRBD1 (5 bases). The germline V gene encodes CDR1 KGHSY and CDR2 FQNENV. The CDR3 has 13 residues. V lost 0 bases, J lost 7 bases, and 9 bases lay in between. The CDR3 sequence: CASSQSSGNEAFF. The CDR3 coding sequence is TGTGCCAGCAGCCAATCGTCAGGGAATGAAGCTTTCTTT.

This clonotype appeared a few times. J is TRBJ2-1 and V is TRBV20-1, with D maybe TRBD1 (7 bases). Germline V gene lookup returns CDR1 DFQATT and CDR2 SNEGSKA (reference sequence). V lost 3 bases and J lost 7, with 22 bases in between. The CDR3 is made up of 16 amino acids. CDR3 sequence: CSASVIRRGLWNEQFF. The CDR3 DNA follows: TGCAGTGCTAGCGTAATAAGGAGGGGGCTTTGGAATGAGCAGTTCTTC.

The J gene is TRBJ2-7, the V gene TRBV4-3; D might be TRBD2 (6 bases). CDR3 length: 15 amino acids. The V gene's germline CDR1 is LGHNA and CDR2 YSLEER. Trimming left V 3 bases short and J 2 bases short, with 14 bases between. The DNA for the CDR3 is TGCGCCAGCAGCCACAGAGCGGAGGGACCCTACGAGCAGTACTTC. Encoded protein: CASSHRAEGPYEQYF.

The rearrangement uses TRBV12-3 or TRBV12-4 and TRBJ1-1; D ambiguous. The CDR3 is 13 amino acids. The V and J ends lost 11 bases and 1 base respectively, with 14 bases between them. The CDR3, as DNA: TGTGCCTCCCGGGATCGGACGAACACTGAAGCTTTCTTT. Its translation: CASRDRTNTEAFF.

The rearrangement uses TRBV3-1 and TRBJ1-1; the match to TRBD1 covers 8 bases. The CDR3 consists of 15 residues. The ends lost 0 bases at V and 4 bases at J; junction bases unmatched: 4. Germline V gene sequence: CDR1 LGHDT, CDR2 YNNKEL (reference sequence). CDR3 residues: CASSQDPGGSTEAFF. In DNA, the CDR3 is TGTGCCAGCAGCCAAGATCCAGGGGGCAGCACTGAAGCTTTCTTT. Using reference TRBV3-1 and TRBJ1-1 for the parts outside the CDR3, the full variable domain is DTAVSQTPKYLVTQMGNDKSIKCEQNLGHDTMYWYKQDSKKFLKIMFSYNNKELIINETVPNRFSPKSPDKAHLNLHINSLELGDSAVYFCASSQDPGGSTEAFFGQGTRLTVV.

This clonotype was counted many times. The chain is built from TRBV6-5 and TRBJ2-7; the match to TRBD2 covers 8 bases. The CDR3 sequence is 15 residues long. The ends lost 0 bases at V and 3 bases at J; junction bases unmatched: 4. Germline assignment: CDR1 MNHEY and CDR2 SVGAGI. The CDR3 DNA reads as TGTGCCAGCAGTTACTCTAGCGGGACCAGCTACGAGCAGTACTTC. Translation: CASSYSSGTSYEQYF.

This clonotype has just a few counts. The rearrangement links TRBV20-1 to TRBJ2-3, with D unresolved. The CDR3 runs 11 residues. Germline loops: CDR1 DFQATT, CDR2 SNEGSKA (reference sequence). Trimming took off 2 bases at V and 5 bases at J, with 5 bases between the two ends. The CDR3 DNA is TGCAGTGCTAGACCAGAAGATACGCAGTATTTT. This codes for CSARPEDTQYF.

The V gene is TRBV20-1, the J gene TRBJ2-3; maybe TRBD2 (5 bases). CDR1 and CDR2 (germline): DFQATT, SNEGSKA (reference sequence). The V gene lost 4 bases and the J gene lost 1 base, with 9 bases spanning the gap. The CDR3 sequence is 13 residues long. CDR3: CSATERRTDTQYF. The CDR3 DNA reads TGCAGTGCTACTGAGCGGCGCACAGATACGCAGTATTTT.

The rearrangement joins TRBV24-1 to TRBJ2-1; no clear D. This CDR3 spans 13 amino acids. Germline lookup yields CDR1 KGHDR and CDR2 SFDVKD. Deletions cut 0 bases from V and 11 bases from J, with 10 bases between. CDR3 protein: CATSDLNPPKQFF. The CDR3 DNA reads as TGTGCCACCAGTGATTTGAATCCTCCAAAGCAGTTCTTC.

This rearrangement joins TRBV7-8 to TRBJ2-5, with D possibly TRBD1 on 6 matching bases. Trimming took off 1 base at V and 9 bases at J, with 15 bases between the two ends. Germline CDR1 SGHVS, CDR2 FQNEAQ. The CDR3 runs 14 residues. The CDR3 here is CASSLDRALGAQYF. CDR3 coding DNA: TGTGCCAGCAGCTTAGACAGGGCCCTGGGAGCCCAGTACTTC.

This chain uses TRBV15 with TRBJ2-3; D possibly corresponds to TRBD2 (6 bases). The ends were cut back, 0 bases at V and 1 base at J, with 11 bases in the middle. The CDR3 is 16 residues long. Germline V gene lookup returns CDR1 LNHNV and CDR2 YYDKDF (reference sequence). The CDR3 here is CATSRELAGRTDTQYF. In DNA, the CDR3 is TGTGCCACCAGCAGAGAGTTGGCGGGACGCACAGATACGCAGTATTTT.

This clonotype came up many times. The chain is built from TRBV7-2 and TRBJ2-1; D uncertain. The V and J ends lost 7 bases and 3 bases respectively, with 19 bases between them. The CDR3 covers 16 residues. In germline, CDR1 is SGHTA, CDR2 FQGNSA. Written as DNA, the CDR3 is TGTGCCAGCACTCTGCAGCTCGGGCAGGACTACAATGAGCAGTTCTTC. This sequence encodes CASTLQLGQDYNEQFF. Full variable domain (missing parts from reference TRBV7-2 and TRBJ2-1): GAGVSQSPSNKVTEKGKDVELRCDPISGHTALYWYRQSLGQGLEFLIYFQGNSAPDKSGLPSDRFSAERTGGSVSTLTIQRTQQEDSAVYLCASTLQLGQDYNEQFFGPGTRLTVL.